Described below is a single TCR beta chain sequence and its context. Authors' analysis steps: Reference gene primer amplification gave estimated nucleated cell counts. The assay was immunoSEQ multiplex PCR, and TCRdb's table has in-frame clones only and misses some. The V and J calls and clone size are taken from that table; D and trimming were inferred from the DNA. This sample has some 83,000 clones, with 85% to 90% found just once. V was cut by 0 bases and J by 5 bases, with 6 bases left in between. The CDR3 has 13 residues. Germline V gene lookup returns CDR1 LGHDT and CDR2 YNNKEL (reference sequence). These data originate in a study of blood T cell repertoires in COVID-19. Study in general: Specimens from acute and convalescent COVID-19 originated in the United States, Italy and Spain. Nucleic acid was either cDNA or gDNA, and it came from T cells, B-cell-depleted T cells, or PBMCs.

Sequences were obtained from peripheral blood. The receptor's source is a man at least 80 years old in a cohort sampled during active COVID-19. The chain employs TRBV3-1 (or the pseudogene TRBV3-2) and TRBJ2-3; D not certain. The CDR3 sequence: CASSQDGRDTQYF. In DNA form, the CDR3 reads TGTGCCAGCAGCCAAGATGGCCGAGATACGCAGTATTTT.